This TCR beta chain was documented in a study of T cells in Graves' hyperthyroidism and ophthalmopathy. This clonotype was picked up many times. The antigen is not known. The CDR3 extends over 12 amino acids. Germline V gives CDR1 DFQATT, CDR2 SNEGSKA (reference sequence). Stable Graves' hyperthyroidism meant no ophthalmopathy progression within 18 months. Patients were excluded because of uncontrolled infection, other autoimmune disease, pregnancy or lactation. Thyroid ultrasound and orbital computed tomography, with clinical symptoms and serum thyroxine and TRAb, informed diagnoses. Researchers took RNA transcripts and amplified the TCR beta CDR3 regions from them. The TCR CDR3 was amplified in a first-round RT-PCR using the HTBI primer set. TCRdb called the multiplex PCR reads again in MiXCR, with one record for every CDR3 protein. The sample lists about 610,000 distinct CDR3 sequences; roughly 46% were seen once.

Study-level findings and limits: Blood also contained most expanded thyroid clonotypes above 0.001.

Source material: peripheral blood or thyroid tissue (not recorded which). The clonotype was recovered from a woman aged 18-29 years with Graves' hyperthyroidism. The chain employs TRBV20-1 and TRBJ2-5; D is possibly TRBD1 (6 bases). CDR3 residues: CSATGQQETQYF. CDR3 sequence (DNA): TGCAGCGCAACAGGGCAACAAGAGACCCAGTACTTC.